The 15 T cell receptor beta chains below come from one sample, sequenced in a study of blood T cell repertoires in COVID-19. The method was immunoSEQ multiplex PCR; TCRdb's version includes in-frame clones alone and lacks a portion of them. The table has 250,000 to 350,000 clones, approximately 90% seen once. The sample was peripheral blood. The receptors here all came from a woman aged 55-70 years with acute or convalescent COVID-19.

This clone has just one count. The chain has TRBV4-1 and TRBJ1-2; TRBD1 might be the D (5 bases). This CDR3 has 15 residues. CDR1 is MGHRA and CDR2 is YSYEKL in the germline V gene. V was pared by 0 bases and J by 5 bases, with 13 bases between. In DNA form, the CDR3 reads TGCGCCAGCAGCCAAGATGGGCAGGGATGGTATGGCTACACCTTC. This codes for CASSQDGQGWYGYTF.

J is TRBJ1-5 and V is TRBV18; D possibly corresponds to TRBD1 (5 bases). Germline V gene sequence: CDR1 KGHSH, CDR2 LQKENI. V lost 0 bases and J 3 bases, leaving 9 bases between the germline ends. The CDR3 is 15 amino acids. The CDR3 DNA reads TGTGCCAGCTCACCACCTCGACAGCCCAATCAGCCCCAGCATTTT. Translating it yields CASSPPRQPNQPQHF.

The chain is built from TRBV27 and TRBJ2-7; no firm D call. V was trimmed by 6 bases and J by 2 bases, leaving 11 bases between them. Germline values: CDR1 MNHEY, CDR2 SMNVEV (reference sequence). The CDR3 loop spans 13 amino acids. The CDR3 here is CASSLVSPYEQYF. The CDR3 DNA reads TGTGCCAGCAGCCTAGTCAGCCCCTACGAGCAGTACTTC.

The chain couples TRBV5-6 to TRBJ1-1; D is ambiguous. CDR1 is SGHDT and CDR2 is YYEEEE in the germline V gene. V was trimmed by 2 bases and J by 1 base, leaving 6 bases between them. CDR3 length equals 13 residues. Written as DNA, the CDR3 is TGTGCCAGCAGCTTTGACTGGAACACTGAAGCTTTCTTT. Translated, it gives CASSFDWNTEAFF.

J is TRBJ2-4 and V is TRBV7-2; 10 bases are shared with TRBD2. V lost 5 bases, J lost 3 bases, and 10 bases stayed unmatched. The CDR3 length is 17 residues. Germline CDR1 and CDR2: SGHTA and FQGNSA. The CDR3: CASSVQLAGKDKNIQYF. CDR3 bases: TGTGCCAGCAGCGTCCAACTAGCGGGAAAAGACAAAAACATTCAGTACTTC.

The chain couples TRBV20-1 to TRBJ1-2; D unresolved. V was clipped by 3 bases and J by 4 bases, with 9 bases between them. The CDR3 covers 12 residues. Germline V CDR1 and CDR2: DFQATT, SNEGSKA (reference sequence). In DNA form, the CDR3 reads TGCAGTGCTAGTCAGGCCCTCTATGGCTACACCTTC. This gives the protein CSASQALYGYTF.

The chain carries TRBV28 and TRBJ1-5; the match to TRBD1 covers 7 bases. Germline V gene lookup returns CDR1 MDHEN and CDR2 SYDVKM. The trim removed 6 bases at V and 6 bases at J, leaving 14 bases unmatched. This CDR3 region has 16 residues. The CDR3 region is CASRLIRGQSGQPQHF. CDR3 bases: TGTGCCAGCAGACTAATTCGGGGACAGTCCGGTCAGCCCCAGCATTTT.

This sequence joins TRBV28 and TRBJ1-6; 9 bases are shared with TRBD1. Germline V gene sequence: CDR1 MDHEN, CDR2 SYDVKM. The CDR3 contains 15 residues. Trimming removed 6 bases from V and 10 bases from J; junction bases left unmatched: 10. CDR3: CASRPRTGELSPLHF. CDR3 coding DNA: TGTGCCAGCAGGCCCCGGACAGGGGAGTTGTCACCCCTCCACTTT.

J is TRBJ2-5 and V is TRBV3-1 (or the pseudogene TRBV3-2); TRBD1 might be the D (5 bases). CDR1 is LGHDT and CDR2 is YNNKEL in the germline V gene (reference sequence). Trimming removed 0 bases at V and 4 bases at J, with 12 bases between. There are 15 residues in the CDR3. CDR3: CASSQEGLGAETQYF. For the CDR3, the DNA is TGTGCCAGCAGCCAAGAGGGGCTAGGAGCAGAGACCCAGTACTTC.

The chain combines TRBV25-1 with TRBJ1-2; no clear D gene. The germline V and J ends were trimmed by 5 bases and 8 bases, with 12 bases remaining between them. The CDR3 runs to 12 residues. In germline, CDR1 is MGHDK, CDR2 SYGVNS. DNA of the CDR3: TGTGCCAGCAGTCCCCGGGGAGGAGGCTACACCTTC. Residues: CASSPRGGGYTF.

The V gene is TRBV28, the J gene TRBJ1-2, with no clear D. V lost 5 bases to trimming and J lost 1 base, with 11 bases between them. The V gene's germline CDR1 is MDHEN and CDR2 SYDVKM. The CDR3 runs to 14 residues. CDR3: CASSRQAGNYGYTF. The DNA for the CDR3 is TGTGCCAGCAGTCGGCAGGCGGGTAACTATGGCTACACCTTC.

This clone was counted once. This sequence joins TRBV11-2 and TRBJ1-1; a weak D match, TRBD1 (5 bases). V was cut by 1 base and J by 10 bases, with 22 bases left in between. CDR1 is SGHAT and CDR2 is FQNNGV in the germline V gene. This CDR3 contains 16 residues. Here the CDR3 DNA reads TGTGCCAGCAGCTTAGGCGGTAGGGGTCCCTACTCGGGAGCTTTCTTT. It yields the protein CASSLGGRGPYSGAFF.

V is TRBV7-8 and J is TRBJ2-2, with TRBD2 matching over 12 bases. Germline V gene lookup returns CDR1 SGHVS and CDR2 FQNEAQ. V was clipped by 1 base and J by 4 bases; unmatched bases: 1. The CDR3 length is 16 residues. CDR3 nucleotide sequence: TGTGCCAGCAGCTTAGGGACTAGCGGGGTCACCGGGGAGCTGTTTTTT. It yields the protein CASSLGTSGVTGELFF.

This clone was seen once. CDR3 sequence (DNA): TGCGCCAGCAGCTTGTCGGGGGGAGAAGAGACCCAGTACTTC. This encodes CASSLSGGEETQYF. The V gene is TRBV5-1, the J gene TRBJ2-5; 7 nucleotides line up with TRBD2. Looked up from germline, CDR1 is SGHRS and CDR2 is YFSETQ. CDR3 size: 14 residues. After removal of 1 base from V and 3 bases from J, the junction contained 3 bases not matched to a gene.

The rearrangement joins TRBV5-5 to TRBJ1-1, with 8 bases lining up with TRBD1. V gave up 4 bases and J gave up 7 bases; unmatched junction bases: 6. The CDR3 totals 13 residues. Germline V CDR1 and CDR2: SGHKS, YYEKEE (reference sequence). The CDR3 spells CASSPTGVVEAFF. In DNA form, the CDR3 reads TGTGCCAGCAGCCCGACAGGGGTGGTTGAAGCTTTCTTT.